The 21 T cell receptor beta chains below all came from one sample that was sequenced in a study of CD8 T cells in Susac syndrome. With random hexamers, roughly 0.45 to 1 ug RNA was reverse transcribed. MiXCR, run by TCRdb on the immunoSEQ multiplex PCR reads, gives a single entry per CDR3 protein. The sample records approximately 80,000 distinct CDR3 sequences, approximately 94% being singletons. What was sequenced was CD8+ T cells from PBMCs. Receptors originate from a human donor with Susac syndrome.

This clonotype was picked up one time. This sequence joins TRBV13 and TRBJ2-1; 15 bases match TRBD2. The CDR3 consists of 14 residues. Germline lookup yields CDR1 PRHDT and CDR2 FYEKMQ (reference sequence). V was pared by 4 bases and J by 10 bases, with 2 bases of the junction left unmatched. CDR3 nucleotides: TGTGCCAGCAGCTCTGGACTAGCGGGGGGGGAGCAGTTCTTC. As protein: CASSSGLAGGEQFF.

The sample holds one count of this clonotype. V usage is TRBV25-1 and J usage is TRBJ2-3; tentative D call: TRBD1 (8 bases). CDR3 size: 15 residues. V lost 3 bases, J lost 3 bases, and 13 bases lay in between. The germline V gene encodes CDR1 MGHDK and CDR2 SYGVNS. The CDR3 loop reads CASSDGQGGTDTQYF. DNA of the CDR3: TGTGCCAGCAGTGATGGACAGGGAGGGACAGATACGCAGTATTTT.

This rearrangement joins TRBV25-1 to TRBJ1-2, with no clear D. Trimming took 5 bases from V and 2 from J, leaving 9 bases between them. CDR1 and CDR2 from the germline V gene are MGHDK and SYGVNS. The CDR3 spans 13 residues. The CDR3 sequence is CASSSGTNYGYTF. CDR3 sequence (DNA): TGTGCCAGCAGTTCAGGAACCAACTATGGCTACACCTTC.

The chain couples TRBV6-1 to TRBJ2-6; D not certain. Germline CDR1 and CDR2: MNHNS and SASEGT. This CDR3 is 15 amino acids long. V was cut by 2 bases and J by 4 bases, with 9 bases left in between. CDR3 residues: CASSERGAGANVLTF. For the CDR3, the DNA is TGTGCCAGCAGTGAACGAGGTGCGGGGGCCAACGTCCTGACTTTC.

The chain recombines TRBV15 with TRBJ1-5; no definite D call. From germline, CDR1 is LNHNV and CDR2 YYDKDF (reference sequence). The V and J ends lost 1 base and 0 bases respectively, with 7 bases between them. The CDR3 has 15 amino acids. This chain's CDR3 is CATSRASYSNQPQHF. CDR3 sequence (DNA): TGTGCCACCAGCAGAGCCTCCTATAGCAATCAGCCCCAGCATTTT.

This sequence joins TRBV27 and TRBJ2-5; 7 bases are a match to TRBD1. This CDR3 is 15 amino acids long. Germline lookup yields CDR1 MNHEY and CDR2 SMNVEV (reference sequence). V was clipped by 0 bases and J by 4 bases; unmatched bases: 5. The CDR3 DNA reads TGTGCCAGCAGTTTATCCCAGGGGGTAGGAGAGACCCAGTACTTC. Protein: CASSLSQGVGETQYF.

This sequence joins TRBV29-1 and TRBJ2-1, with 9 bases that match TRBD1. The trim removed 5 bases at V and 5 bases at J, leaving 13 bases unmatched. Germline CDR1 reads SQVTM; CDR2 reads ANQGSEA. CDR3 length: 16 amino acids. The CDR3 region is CSVQGVRDRDNNEQFF. CDR3 bases: TGCAGCGTTCAGGGTGTCCGGGACAGGGATAACAATGAGCAGTTCTTC.

The chain joins TRBV12-3 or TRBV12-4 to TRBJ2-3; D unclear. The CDR3 is 13 amino acids. Trimming pared 7 bases from V and 4 bases from J, leaving 12 bases between. The CDR3 nucleotides are TGTGCCAGCATCCCGGAACTCGCAGATACGCAGTATTTT. Translation: CASIPELADTQYF.

This rearrangement joins TRBV10-3 to TRBJ2-3, with D tentatively TRBD1 (5 bases). V lost 7 bases and J 0 bases, leaving 11 bases between the germline ends. Germline assignment: CDR1 ENHRY and CDR2 SYGVKD. The CDR3 has 14 amino acids. The CDR3 reads CAIKGAGSTDTQYF. DNA of the CDR3: TGTGCCATCAAAGGGGCAGGAAGCACAGATACGCAGTATTTT.

CDR3 bases: TGTGCCAGCGGCGGGTCGAAATGGACAAGCACAGATACGCAGTATTTT. Translation gives CASGGSKWTSTDTQYF. The chain couples TRBV9 to TRBJ2-3, with D perhaps given as TRBD1 or TRBD2 (5 bases each). This CDR3 is built from 16 residues. Per the germline V gene, CDR1 is SGDLS and CDR2 is YYNGEE. V lost 7 bases and J 0 bases, leaving 18 bases between the germline ends.

DNA for the CDR3: TGTGCCAGCAGCCTTAGGAGGGACAGACCCTACGAGCAGTACTTC. Translated, it gives CASSLRRDRPYEQYF. The chain is built from TRBV7-8 and TRBJ2-7; D may be TRBD1 (7 bases). This CDR3 comprises 15 residues. V lost 5 bases to trimming and J lost 2 bases, with 16 bases between them. Germline V lookup: CDR1 SGHVS, CDR2 FQNEAQ.

V and J are TRBV6-5 and TRBJ1-3; D perhaps matches TRBD1 (6 bases). Germline CDR1 and CDR2: MNHEY and SVGAGI. Trimming removed 6 bases at V and 4 bases at J, with 16 bases between. The CDR3 length is 15 residues. Here the CDR3 reads CASSPGQSTGNTIYF. DNA of the CDR3: TGTGCCAGCAGCCCCGGACAGTCGACAGGAAACACCATATATTTT.

The table lists this clonotype with a count of one. The CDR3 here is CASSLGSNLNSYNEQFF. For the CDR3, the DNA is TGTGCCAGCAGTTTAGGGTCAAACCTCAACTCCTACAATGAGCAGTTCTTC. The chain employs TRBV12-3 or TRBV12-4 and TRBJ2-1; D not certain. The CDR3 has 17 amino acids. V was trimmed by 1 base and J by 0 bases, leaving 13 bases between them.

The V gene is TRBV20-1, the J gene TRBJ2-3; TRBD2 matches at 8 bases. CDR3 length equals 14 residues. Trimming at V came to 5 bases and at J to 3 bases, leaving 7 bases not matched to a gene. CDR1 DFQATT and CDR2 SNEGSKA come from the germline V gene (reference sequence). The CDR3 coding sequence is TGCAGTGCTCCCGGGGGGGAGTCTACAGATACGCAGTATTTT. It is translated as CSAPGGESTDTQYF.

V usage is TRBV7-4 and J usage is TRBJ2-4, with 9 bases fitting TRBD1. The CDR3 runs to 19 residues. J was trimmed by 0 bases and V by 1 base; bases with no gene match: 10. CDR1 is SGHVT and CDR2 is SQSDAQ in the germline V gene. For the CDR3, the DNA is TGTGCCAGCAGCTTAGGCCTGGGACAGGGACCGCTAGCCAAAAACATTCAGTACTTC. It is translated as CASSLGLGQGPLAKNIQYF.

CDR3 nucleotide sequence: TGTGCCAGCAGTTACAGGGGGGCAGATACGCAGTATTTT. It codes for CASSYRGADTQYF. V usage is TRBV2 and J usage is TRBJ2-3; the match to TRBD1 covers 8 bases. V lost 5 bases, J lost 4 bases, and 2 bases stayed unmatched. There are 13 residues in the CDR3. The germline gives CDR1 SNHLY, CDR2 FYNNEI.

The chain recombines TRBV6-5 with TRBJ2-2; D ambiguous. Trimming pared 3 bases from V and 8 bases from J, leaving 4 bases between. The CDR3 runs 11 residues. Germline CDR1 and CDR2: MNHEY and SVGAGI. This CDR3 is CASSYGGELFF. CDR3 sequence (DNA): TGTGCCAGCAGTTATGGGGGGGAGCTGTTTTTT.

V gene TRBV5-6 combines with J gene TRBJ2-3; D assignment may be TRBD1 or TRBD2 (5 bases each). This CDR3 has 17 residues. The ends were cut back, 3 bases at V and 0 bases at J, with 17 bases in the middle. Looked up from germline, CDR1 is SGHDT and CDR2 is YYEEEE. CDR3 amino acids: CASSSVPGPMSTDTQYF. CDR3 in DNA: TGTGCCAGCAGCTCAGTACCGGGACCGATGAGCACAGATACGCAGTATTTT.

The chain links TRBV7-2 to TRBJ2-3; 10 nucleotides line up with TRBD2. Germline V gene sequence: CDR1 SGHTA, CDR2 FQGNSA. V gave up 0 bases and J gave up 2 bases; unmatched junction bases: 2. This CDR3 comprises 16 residues. The CDR3 nucleotides read TGTGCCAGCAGCTTAGCTCTAGCGGGGGTCACAGATACGCAGTATTTT. Translating it yields CASSLALAGVTDTQYF.

The chain recombines TRBV7-6 with TRBJ2-7; TRBD1 matches 7 bases. Germline assignment: CDR1 SGHVS and CDR2 FNYEAQ. The CDR3 sequence is 14 residues long. J was trimmed by 4 bases and V by 5 bases; bases with no gene match: 8. CDR3 sequence reads: CASSPRGQSYEQYF. The DNA for the CDR3 is TGTGCCAGCAGCCCCCGGGGACAGTCATACGAGCAGTACTTC.

This clonotype was found once. J is TRBJ2-7 and V is TRBV7-8, with 8 bases aligning to TRBD1. In germline, CDR1 is SGHVS, CDR2 FQNEAQ. V trimming: 6 bases; J trimming: 3 bases; junction bases outside the gene matches: 7. The CDR3 loop spans 14 amino acids. The CDR3: CASSLGTGYYEQYF. The CDR3 nucleotides are TGTGCCAGCAGTCTCGGGACAGGTTACTACGAGCAGTACTTC.